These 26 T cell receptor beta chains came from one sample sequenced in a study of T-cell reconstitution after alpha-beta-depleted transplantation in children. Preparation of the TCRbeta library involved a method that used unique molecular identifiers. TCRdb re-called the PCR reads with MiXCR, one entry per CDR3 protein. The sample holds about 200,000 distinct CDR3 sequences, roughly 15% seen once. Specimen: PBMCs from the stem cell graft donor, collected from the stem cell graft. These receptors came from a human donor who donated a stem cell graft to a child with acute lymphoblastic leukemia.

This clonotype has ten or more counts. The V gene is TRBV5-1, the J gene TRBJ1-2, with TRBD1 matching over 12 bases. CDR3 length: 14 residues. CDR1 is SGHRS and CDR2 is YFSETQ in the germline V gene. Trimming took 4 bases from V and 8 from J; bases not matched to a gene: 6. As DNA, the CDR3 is TGCGCCAGCAGCAACCCGGGACAGGGGGCCGGCTACACCTTC. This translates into CASSNPGQGAGYTF.

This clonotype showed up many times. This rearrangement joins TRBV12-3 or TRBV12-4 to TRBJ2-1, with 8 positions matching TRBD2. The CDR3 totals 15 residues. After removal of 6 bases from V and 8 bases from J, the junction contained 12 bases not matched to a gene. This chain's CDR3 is CASRSGTSSAHEQFF. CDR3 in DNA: TGTGCCAGCAGATCCGGGACTAGTTCGGCGCATGAGCAGTTCTTC.

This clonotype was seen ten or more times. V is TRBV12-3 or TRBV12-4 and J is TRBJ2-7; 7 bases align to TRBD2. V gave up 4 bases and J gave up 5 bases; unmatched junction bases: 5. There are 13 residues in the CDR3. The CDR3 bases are TGTGCCAGCAGTTATGGGGAGGGAAACGAGCAGTACTTC. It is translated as CASSYGEGNEQYF.

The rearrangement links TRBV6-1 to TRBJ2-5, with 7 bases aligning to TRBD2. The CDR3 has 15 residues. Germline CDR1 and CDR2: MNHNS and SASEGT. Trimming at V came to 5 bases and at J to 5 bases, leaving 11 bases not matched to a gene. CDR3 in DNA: TGTGCCAGCAGTCGCCCGGGGAGGGCCCAGGAGACCCAGTACTTC. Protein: CASSRPGRAQETQYF.

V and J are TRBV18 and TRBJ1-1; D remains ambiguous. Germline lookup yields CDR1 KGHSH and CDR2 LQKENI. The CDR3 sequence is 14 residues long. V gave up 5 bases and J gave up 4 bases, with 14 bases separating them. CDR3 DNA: TGTGCCAGCTCATCCGAACCGAGGACCACTGAAGCTTTCTTT. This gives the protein CASSSEPRTTEAFF. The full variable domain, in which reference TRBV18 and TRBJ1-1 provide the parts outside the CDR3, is NAGVMQNPRHLVRRRGQEARLRCSPMKGHSHVYWYRQLPEEGLKFMVYLQKENIIDESGMPKERFSAEFPKEGPSILRIQQVVRGDSAAYFCASSSEPRTTEAFFGQGTRLTVV.

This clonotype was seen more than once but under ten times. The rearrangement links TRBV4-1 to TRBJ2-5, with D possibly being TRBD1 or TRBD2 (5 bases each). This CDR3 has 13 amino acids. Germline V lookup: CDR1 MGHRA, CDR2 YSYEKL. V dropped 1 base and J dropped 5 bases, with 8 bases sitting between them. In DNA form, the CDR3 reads TGCGCCAGCAGCCAAGTCTGGGGGGAGACCCAGTACTTC. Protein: CASSQVWGETQYF.

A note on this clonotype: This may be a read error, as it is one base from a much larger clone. CDR3 residues: CASSWGQAAGDQYF. In nucleotides, the CDR3 is TGTGCCAGCAGCTGGGGACAGGCTGCGGGTGACCAGTACTTC. The rearrangement uses TRBV5-4 and TRBJ2-5, with 8 bases matching TRBD1. The CDR3 contains 14 residues. Per the germline V gene, CDR1 is SGHNT and CDR2 is YYREEE (reference sequence). Trimming cost V 3 bases and J 10 bases; bases outside gene matches: 11.

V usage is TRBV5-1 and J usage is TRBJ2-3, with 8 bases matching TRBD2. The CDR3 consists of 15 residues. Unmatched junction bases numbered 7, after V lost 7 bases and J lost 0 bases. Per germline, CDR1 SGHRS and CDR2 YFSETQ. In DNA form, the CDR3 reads TGCGCCAGCTGGAGCCCTAGCGGGAGCACAGATACGCAGTATTTT. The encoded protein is CASWSPSGSTDTQYF. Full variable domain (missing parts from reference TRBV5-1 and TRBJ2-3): KAGVTQTPRYLIKTRGQQVTLSCSPISGHRSVSWYQQTPGQGLQFLFEYFSETQRNKGNFPGRFSGRQFSNSRSEMNVSTLELGDSALYLCASWSPSGSTDTQYFGPGTRLTVL.

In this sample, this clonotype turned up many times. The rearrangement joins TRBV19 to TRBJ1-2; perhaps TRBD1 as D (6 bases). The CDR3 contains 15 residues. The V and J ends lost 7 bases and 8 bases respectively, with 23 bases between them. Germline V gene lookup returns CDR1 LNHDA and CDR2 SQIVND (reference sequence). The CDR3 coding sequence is TGTGCCAGTACCGGCAGGGGTTGGGATCTTGGGGGCTACACCTTC. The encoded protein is CASTGRGWDLGGYTF.

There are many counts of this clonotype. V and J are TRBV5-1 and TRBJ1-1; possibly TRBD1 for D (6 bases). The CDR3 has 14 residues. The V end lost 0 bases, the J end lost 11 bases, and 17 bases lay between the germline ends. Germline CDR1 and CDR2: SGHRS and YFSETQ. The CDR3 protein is CASSLAGGDTGAFF. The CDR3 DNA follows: TGCGCCAGCAGCTTGGCCGGGGGAGATACAGGGGCTTTCTTT.

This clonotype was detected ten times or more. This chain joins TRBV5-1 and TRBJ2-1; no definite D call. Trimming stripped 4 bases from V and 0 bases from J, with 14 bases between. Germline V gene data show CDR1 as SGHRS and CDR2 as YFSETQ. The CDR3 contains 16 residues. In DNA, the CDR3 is TGCGCCAGCAGCCTGCCCAAGATAGGCTCCTACAATGAGCAGTTCTTC. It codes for CASSLPKIGSYNEQFF.

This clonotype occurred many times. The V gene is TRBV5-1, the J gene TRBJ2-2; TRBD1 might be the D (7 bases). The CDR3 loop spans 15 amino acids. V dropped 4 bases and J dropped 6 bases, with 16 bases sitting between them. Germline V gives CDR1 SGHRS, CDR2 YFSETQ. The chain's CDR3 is CASSPLEGAAGELFF. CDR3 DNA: TGCGCCAGCAGCCCCCTGGAGGGGGCCGCCGGGGAGCTGTTTTTT.

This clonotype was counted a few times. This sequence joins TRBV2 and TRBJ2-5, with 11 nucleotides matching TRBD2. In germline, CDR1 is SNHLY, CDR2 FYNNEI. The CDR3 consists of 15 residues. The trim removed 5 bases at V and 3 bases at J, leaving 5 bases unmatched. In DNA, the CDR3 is TGTGCCAGCAGTCGCGGGACTAGCGGAAAAGAGACCCAGTACTTC. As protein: CASSRGTSGKETQYF.

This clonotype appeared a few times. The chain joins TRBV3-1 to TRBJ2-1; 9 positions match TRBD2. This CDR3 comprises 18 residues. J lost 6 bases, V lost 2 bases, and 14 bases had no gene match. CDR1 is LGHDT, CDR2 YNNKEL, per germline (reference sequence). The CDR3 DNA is TGTGCCAGCAGCCAATTGGTACGGATTAGCGGGAGTACCAATGAGCAGTTCTTC. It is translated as CASSQLVRISGSTNEQFF.

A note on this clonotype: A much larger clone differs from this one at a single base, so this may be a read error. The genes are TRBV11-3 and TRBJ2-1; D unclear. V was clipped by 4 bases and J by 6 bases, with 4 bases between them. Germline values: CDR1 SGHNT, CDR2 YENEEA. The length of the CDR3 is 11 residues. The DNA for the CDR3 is TGTGCCAGCAGCTCCCTCAATGAGCAGTTCTTC. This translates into CASSSLNEQFF.

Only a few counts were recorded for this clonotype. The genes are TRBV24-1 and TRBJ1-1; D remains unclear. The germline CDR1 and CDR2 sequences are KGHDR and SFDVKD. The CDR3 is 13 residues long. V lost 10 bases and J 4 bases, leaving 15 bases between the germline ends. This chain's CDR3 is CATQAGRSTEAFF. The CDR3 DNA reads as TGTGCCACTCAGGCCGGGAGGAGCACTGAAGCTTTCTTT.

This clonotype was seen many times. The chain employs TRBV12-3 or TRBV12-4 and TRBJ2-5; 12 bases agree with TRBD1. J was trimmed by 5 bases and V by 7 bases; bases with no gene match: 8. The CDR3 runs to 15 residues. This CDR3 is CASTRDRGREETQYF. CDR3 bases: TGTGCCAGCACCCGGGACAGGGGGCGCGAGGAGACCCAGTACTTC.

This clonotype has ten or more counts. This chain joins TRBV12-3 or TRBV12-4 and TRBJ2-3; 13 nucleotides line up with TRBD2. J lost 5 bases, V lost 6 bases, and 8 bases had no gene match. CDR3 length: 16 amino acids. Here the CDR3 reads CASRRLAGGTLDTQYF. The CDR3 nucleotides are TGTGCCAGCAGACGACTAGCGGGAGGTACATTAGATACGCAGTATTTT.

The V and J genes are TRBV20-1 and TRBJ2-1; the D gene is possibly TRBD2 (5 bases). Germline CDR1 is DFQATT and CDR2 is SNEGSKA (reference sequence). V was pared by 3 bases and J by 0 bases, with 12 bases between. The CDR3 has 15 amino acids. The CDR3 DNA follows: TGCAGTGCTAGCGGGATCCGCGACTCCTACAATGAGCAGTTCTTC. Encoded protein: CSASGIRDSYNEQFF.

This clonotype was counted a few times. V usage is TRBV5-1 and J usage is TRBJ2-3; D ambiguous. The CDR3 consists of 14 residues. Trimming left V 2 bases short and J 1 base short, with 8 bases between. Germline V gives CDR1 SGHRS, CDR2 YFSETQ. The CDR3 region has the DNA TGCGCCAGCAGCTTTGGAGACCGCACAGATACGCAGTATTTT. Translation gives CASSFGDRTDTQYF.

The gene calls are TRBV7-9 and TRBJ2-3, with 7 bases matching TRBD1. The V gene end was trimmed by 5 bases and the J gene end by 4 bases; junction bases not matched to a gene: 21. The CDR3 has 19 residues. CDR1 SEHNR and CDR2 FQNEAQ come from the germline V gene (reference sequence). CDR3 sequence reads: CASSGYRPLSDRRPDTQYF. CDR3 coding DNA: TGTGCCAGCAGCGGATATAGGCCGCTTTCGGACAGGAGGCCAGATACGCAGTATTTT.

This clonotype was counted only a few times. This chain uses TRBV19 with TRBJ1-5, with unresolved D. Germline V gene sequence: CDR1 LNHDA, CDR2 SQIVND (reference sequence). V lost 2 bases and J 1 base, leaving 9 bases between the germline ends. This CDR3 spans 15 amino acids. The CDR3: CASSILVESNQPQHF. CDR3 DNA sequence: TGTGCCAGTAGTATACTGGTGGAGAGCAATCAGCCCCAGCATTTT.

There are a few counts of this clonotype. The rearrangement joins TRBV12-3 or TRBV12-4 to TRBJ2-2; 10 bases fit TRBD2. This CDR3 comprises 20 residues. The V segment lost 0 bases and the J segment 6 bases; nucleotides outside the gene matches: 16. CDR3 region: CASSLAPLASGRARAGELFF. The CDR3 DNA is TGTGCCAGCAGTTTAGCGCCCTTAGCGAGCGGGAGGGCCCGAGCCGGGGAGCTGTTTTTT.

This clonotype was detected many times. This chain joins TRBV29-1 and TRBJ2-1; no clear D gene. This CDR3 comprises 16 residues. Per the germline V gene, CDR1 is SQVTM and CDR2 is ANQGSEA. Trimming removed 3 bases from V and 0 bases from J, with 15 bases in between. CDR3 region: CSVEGSLYGSYNEQFF. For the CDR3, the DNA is TGCAGCGTTGAGGGCAGCCTATATGGCTCCTACAATGAGCAGTTCTTC.

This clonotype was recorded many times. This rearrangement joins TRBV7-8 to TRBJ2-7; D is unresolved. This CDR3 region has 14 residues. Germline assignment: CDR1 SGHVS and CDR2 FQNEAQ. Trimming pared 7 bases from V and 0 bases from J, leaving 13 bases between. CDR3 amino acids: CASINWPSSYEQYF. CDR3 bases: TGTGCCAGCATCAATTGGCCTAGCTCCTACGAGCAGTACTTC.

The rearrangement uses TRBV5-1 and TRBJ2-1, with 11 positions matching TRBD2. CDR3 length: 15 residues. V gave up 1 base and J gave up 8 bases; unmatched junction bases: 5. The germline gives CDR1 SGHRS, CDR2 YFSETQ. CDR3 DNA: TGCGCCAGCAGCTTGTCGCTAGCGGGAGGTTATGAGCAGTTCTTC. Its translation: CASSLSLAGGYEQFF.